This T cell receptor (beta chain) was captured by sequencing in a study of OX40 agonist ivuxolimab in advanced cancers. Repertoires were generated with immunoSEQ multiplex PCR, while TCRdb's copy carries only in-frame clones and drops some. The sample comprises 40,000 to 55,000 clones, over 80% of which are singletons, and approximately 23% rests with the top ten. Trimming left V 0 bases short and J 5 bases short, with 10 bases between. There are 14 residues in the CDR3. Germline lookup yields CDR1 ENHRY and CDR2 SYGVKD. The source is an adult with an advanced solid tumor such as melanoma, head and neck, liver or kidney cancer. Sequencing used CD4+ or CD8+ T cells sorted from blood, obtained in a trial of the OX40 agonist ivuxolimab. V is TRBV10-3 and J is TRBJ2-5, with D perhaps matching TRBD2 (6 bases). CDR3 sequence reads: CAISESTSLETQYF. The CDR3 nucleotides read TGTGCCATCAGTGAGTCGACTAGTTTGGAGACCCAGTACTTC.